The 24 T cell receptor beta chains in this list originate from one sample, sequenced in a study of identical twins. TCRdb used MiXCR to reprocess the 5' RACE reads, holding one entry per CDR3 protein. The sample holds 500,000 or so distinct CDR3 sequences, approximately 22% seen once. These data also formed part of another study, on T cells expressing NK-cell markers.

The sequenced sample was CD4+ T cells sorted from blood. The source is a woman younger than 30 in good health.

CDR3 nucleotide sequence: TGTGCCACCAGCAAAACTACAGGGTCCCAATACGAGCAGTACTTC. This sequence encodes CATSKTTGSQYEQYF. V is TRBV15 and J is TRBJ2-7, with D possibly matching TRBD1 (6 bases). With 4 bases removed from V and 4 bases from J, the gap between germline ends came to 17 bases. There are 15 residues in the CDR3. Germline V CDR1 and CDR2: LNHNV, YYDKDF (reference sequence).

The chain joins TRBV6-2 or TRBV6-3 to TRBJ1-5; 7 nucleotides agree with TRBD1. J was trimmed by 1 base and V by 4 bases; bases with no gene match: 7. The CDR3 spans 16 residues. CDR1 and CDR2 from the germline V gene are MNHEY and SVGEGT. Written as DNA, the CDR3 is TGTGCCAGCAGTTTACGGGACAGTAGGAGCAATCAGCCCCAGCATTTT. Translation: CASSLRDSRSNQPQHF.

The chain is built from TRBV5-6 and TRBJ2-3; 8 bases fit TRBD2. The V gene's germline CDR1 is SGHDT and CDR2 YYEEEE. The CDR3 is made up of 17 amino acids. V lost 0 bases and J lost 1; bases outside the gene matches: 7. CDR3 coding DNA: TGTGCCAGCAGCTTGGTTACTAGCGGCCAACGCACAGATACGCAGTATTTT. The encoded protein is CASSLVTSGQRTDTQYF.

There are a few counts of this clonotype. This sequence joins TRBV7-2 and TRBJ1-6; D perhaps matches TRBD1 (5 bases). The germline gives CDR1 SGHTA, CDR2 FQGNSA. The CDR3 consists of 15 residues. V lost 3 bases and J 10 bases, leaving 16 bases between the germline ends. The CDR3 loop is CASSLGRIYQSPLHF. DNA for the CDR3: TGTGCCAGCAGCTTGGGACGGATCTATCAATCACCCCTCCACTTT.

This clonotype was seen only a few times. CDR3 bases: TGCAGTGGGGGCGCTAGATCTGATACGCAGTATTTT. Its protein is CSGGARSDTQYF. The chain couples TRBV20-1 to TRBJ2-3; weak D call: TRBD1 (5 bases). The V end lost 7 bases, the J end lost 6 bases, and 14 bases lay between the germline ends. The CDR3 is 12 amino acids. Germline V gives CDR1 DFQATT, CDR2 SNEGSKA (reference sequence).

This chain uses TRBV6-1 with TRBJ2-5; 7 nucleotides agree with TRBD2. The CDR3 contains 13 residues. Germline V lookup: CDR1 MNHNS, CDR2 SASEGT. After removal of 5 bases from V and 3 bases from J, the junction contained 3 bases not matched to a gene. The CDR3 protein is CASSQLAEETQYF. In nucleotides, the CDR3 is TGTGCCAGCAGTCAGCTAGCGGAAGAGACCCAGTACTTC.

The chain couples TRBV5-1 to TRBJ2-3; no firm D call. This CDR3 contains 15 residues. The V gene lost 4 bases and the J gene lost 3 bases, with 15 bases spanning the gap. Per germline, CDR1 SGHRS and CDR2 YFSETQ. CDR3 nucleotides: TGCGCCAGCAGCGCTCCGGGCCTAAGGACAGATACGCAGTATTTT. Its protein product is CASSAPGLRTDTQYF.

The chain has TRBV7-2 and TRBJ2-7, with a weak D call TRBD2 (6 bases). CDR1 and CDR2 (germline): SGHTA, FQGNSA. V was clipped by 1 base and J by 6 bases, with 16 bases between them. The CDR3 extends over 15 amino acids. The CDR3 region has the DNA TGTGCCAGCAGCTTAGGTGGGACTCCCTCGCTCGAGCAGTACTTC. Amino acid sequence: CASSLGGTPSLEQYF.

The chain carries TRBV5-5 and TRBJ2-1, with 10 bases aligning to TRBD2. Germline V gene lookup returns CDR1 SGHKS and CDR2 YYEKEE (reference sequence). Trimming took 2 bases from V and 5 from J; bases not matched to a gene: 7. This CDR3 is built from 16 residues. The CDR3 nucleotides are TGTGCCAGCAGCTTTTCCGGGACTAGCGCGAACAATGAGCAGTTCTTC. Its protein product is CASSFSGTSANNEQFF.

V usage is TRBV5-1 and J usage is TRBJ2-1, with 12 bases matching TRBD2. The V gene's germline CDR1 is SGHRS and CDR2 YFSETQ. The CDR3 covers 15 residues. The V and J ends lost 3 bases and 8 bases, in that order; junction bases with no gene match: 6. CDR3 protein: CASSSGTSGLDEQFF. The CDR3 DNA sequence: TGCGCCAGCAGCTCCGGGACTAGCGGGTTGGATGAGCAGTTCTTC.

The CDR3 loop is CSAPTSGIPDTQYF. In nucleotides, the CDR3 is TGCAGTGCTCCGACTAGCGGGATTCCAGATACGCAGTATTTT. The chain joins TRBV20-1 to TRBJ2-3; 11 bases map to TRBD2. The CDR3 consists of 14 residues. V shed 5 bases, J shed 4 bases, and the junction held 5 bases outside the gene matches. CDR1 and CDR2 (germline): DFQATT, SNEGSKA (reference sequence).

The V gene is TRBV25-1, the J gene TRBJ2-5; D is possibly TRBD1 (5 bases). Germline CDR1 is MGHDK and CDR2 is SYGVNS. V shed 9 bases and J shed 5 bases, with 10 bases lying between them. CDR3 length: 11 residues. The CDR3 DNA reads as TGTGCCAGTCAGGGTTGGGAGACCCAGTACTTC. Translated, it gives CASQGWETQYF.

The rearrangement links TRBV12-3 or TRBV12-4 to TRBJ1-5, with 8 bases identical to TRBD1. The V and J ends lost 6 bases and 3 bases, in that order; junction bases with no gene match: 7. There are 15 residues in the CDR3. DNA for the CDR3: TGTGCCAGCAGGACTTCGACAGGGGACAATCAGCCCCAGCATTTT. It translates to CASRTSTGDNQPQHF.

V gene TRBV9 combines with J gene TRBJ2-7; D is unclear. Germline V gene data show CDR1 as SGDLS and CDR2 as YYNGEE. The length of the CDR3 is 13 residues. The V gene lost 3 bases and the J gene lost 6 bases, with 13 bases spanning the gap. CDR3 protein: CASSAGVVGEQYF. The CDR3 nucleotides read TGTGCCAGCAGCGCCGGCGTAGTTGGCGAGCAGTACTTC.

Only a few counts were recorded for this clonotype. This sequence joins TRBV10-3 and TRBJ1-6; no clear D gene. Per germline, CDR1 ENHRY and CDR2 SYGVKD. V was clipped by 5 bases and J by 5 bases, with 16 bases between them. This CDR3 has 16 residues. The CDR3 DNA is TGTGCCATCAGTCCGGATAGGACCCGGAATAATTCACCCCTCCACTTT. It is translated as CAISPDRTRNNSPLHF.

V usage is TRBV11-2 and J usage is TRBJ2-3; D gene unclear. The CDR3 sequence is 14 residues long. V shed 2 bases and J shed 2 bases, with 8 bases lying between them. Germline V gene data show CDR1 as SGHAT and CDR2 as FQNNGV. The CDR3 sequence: CASSLRQPTDTQYF. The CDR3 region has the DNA TGTGCCAGCAGCTTAAGGCAGCCCACAGATACGCAGTATTTT.

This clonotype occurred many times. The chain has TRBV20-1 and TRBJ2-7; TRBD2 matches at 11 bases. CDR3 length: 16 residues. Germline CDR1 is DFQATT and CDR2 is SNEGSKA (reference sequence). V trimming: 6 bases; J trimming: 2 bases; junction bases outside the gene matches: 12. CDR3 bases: TGCAGTGCCCTGAGGGCTAGCGGGAGGACCACCTACGAGCAGTACTTC. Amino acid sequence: CSALRASGRTTYEQYF.

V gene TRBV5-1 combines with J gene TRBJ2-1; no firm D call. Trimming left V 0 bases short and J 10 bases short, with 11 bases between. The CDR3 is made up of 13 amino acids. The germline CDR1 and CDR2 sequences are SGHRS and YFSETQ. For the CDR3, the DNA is TGCGCCAGCAGCTTGGGCCCAATAGGGGAGCAGTTCTTC. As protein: CASSLGPIGEQFF. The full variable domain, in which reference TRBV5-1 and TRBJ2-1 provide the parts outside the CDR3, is KAGVTQTPRYLIKTRGQQVTLSCSPISGHRSVSWYQQTPGQGLQFLFEYFSETQRNKGNFPGRFSGRQFSNSRSEMNVSTLELGDSALYLCASSLGPIGEQFFGPGTRLTVL.

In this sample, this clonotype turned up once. CDR3: CASRGTGGGNQPQHF. The DNA of the CDR3 is TGTGCCAGCAGAGGGACAGGGGGCGGCAATCAGCCCCAGCATTTT. This chain connects TRBV6-1 to TRBJ1-5; TRBD1 matches 12 bases. The CDR3 consists of 15 residues. Germline V gene lookup returns CDR1 MNHNS and CDR2 SASEGT. Trimming at V came to 6 bases and at J to 2 bases, leaving 2 bases not matched to a gene.

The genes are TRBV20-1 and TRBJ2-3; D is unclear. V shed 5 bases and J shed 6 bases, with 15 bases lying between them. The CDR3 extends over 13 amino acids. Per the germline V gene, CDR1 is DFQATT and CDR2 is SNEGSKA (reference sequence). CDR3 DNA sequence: TGCAGTGCTCCCCGGCATAGATCGGATACGCAGTATTTT. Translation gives CSAPRHRSDTQYF.

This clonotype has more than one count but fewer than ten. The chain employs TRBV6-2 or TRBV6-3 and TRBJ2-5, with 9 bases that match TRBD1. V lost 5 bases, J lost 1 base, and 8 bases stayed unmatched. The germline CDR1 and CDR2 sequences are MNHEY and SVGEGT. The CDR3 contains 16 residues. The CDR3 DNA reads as TGTGCCAGCAGTAGAAACGACAGGGGGATCCAAGAGACCCAGTACTTC. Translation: CASSRNDRGIQETQYF.

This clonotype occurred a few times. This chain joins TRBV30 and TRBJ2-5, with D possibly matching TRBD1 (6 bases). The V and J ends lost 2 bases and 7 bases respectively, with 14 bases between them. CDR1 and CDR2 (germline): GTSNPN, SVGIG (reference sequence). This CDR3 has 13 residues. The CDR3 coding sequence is TGTGCCTGGAGTCAGGGGATTGTTGGGACCCAGTACTTC. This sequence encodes CAWSQGIVGTQYF.

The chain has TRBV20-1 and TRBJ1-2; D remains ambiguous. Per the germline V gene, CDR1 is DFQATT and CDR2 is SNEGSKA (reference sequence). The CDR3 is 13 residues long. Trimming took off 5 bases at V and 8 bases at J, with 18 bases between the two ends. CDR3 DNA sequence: TGCAGTGCTCTCACCCGGGCTGAAGGGGGCTACACCTTC. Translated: CSALTRAEGGYTF.

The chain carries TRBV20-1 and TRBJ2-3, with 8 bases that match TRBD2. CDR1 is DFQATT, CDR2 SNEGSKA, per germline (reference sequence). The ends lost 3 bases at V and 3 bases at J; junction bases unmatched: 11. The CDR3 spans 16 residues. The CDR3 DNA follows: TGCAGTGCTAGGACGGCTAGCGGGTTTTTAACAGATACGCAGTATTTT. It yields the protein CSARTASGFLTDTQYF.